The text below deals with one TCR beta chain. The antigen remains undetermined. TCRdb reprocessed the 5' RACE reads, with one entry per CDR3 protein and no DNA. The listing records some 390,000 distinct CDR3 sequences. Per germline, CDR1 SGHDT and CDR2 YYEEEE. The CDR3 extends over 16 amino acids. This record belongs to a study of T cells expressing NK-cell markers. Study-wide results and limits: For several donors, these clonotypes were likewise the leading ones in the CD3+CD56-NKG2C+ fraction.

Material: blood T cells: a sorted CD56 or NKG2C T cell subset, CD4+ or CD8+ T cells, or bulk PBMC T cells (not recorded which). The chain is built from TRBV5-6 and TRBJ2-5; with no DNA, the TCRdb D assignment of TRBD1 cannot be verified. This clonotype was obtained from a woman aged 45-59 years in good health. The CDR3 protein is CASSKADWGAQETQYF. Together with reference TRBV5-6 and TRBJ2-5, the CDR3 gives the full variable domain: DAGVTQSPTHLIKTRGQQVTLRCSPKSGHDTVSWYQQALGQGPQFIFQYYEEEERQRGNFPDRFSGHQFPNYSSELNVNALLLGDSALYLCASSKADWGAQETQYFGPGTRLLVL.